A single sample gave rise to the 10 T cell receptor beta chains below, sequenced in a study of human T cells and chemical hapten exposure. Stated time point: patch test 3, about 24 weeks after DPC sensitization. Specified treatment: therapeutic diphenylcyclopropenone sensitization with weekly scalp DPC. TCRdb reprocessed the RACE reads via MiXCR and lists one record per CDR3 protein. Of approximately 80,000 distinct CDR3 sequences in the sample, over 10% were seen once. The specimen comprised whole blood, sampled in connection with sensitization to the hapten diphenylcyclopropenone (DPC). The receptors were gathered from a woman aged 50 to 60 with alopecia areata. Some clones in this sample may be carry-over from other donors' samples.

CDR3: CASSPVRAQGGEQFF. In DNA, the CDR3 is TGTGCCAGCAGCCCAGTCCGGGCTCAGGGGGGTGAGCAGTTCTTC. The chain links TRBV2 to TRBJ2-1; possible D gene TRBD1, 7 bases. CDR1 and CDR2 from the germline V gene are SNHLY and FYNNEI. The ends were cut back, 6 bases at V and 9 bases at J, with 21 bases in the middle. The CDR3 contains 15 residues.

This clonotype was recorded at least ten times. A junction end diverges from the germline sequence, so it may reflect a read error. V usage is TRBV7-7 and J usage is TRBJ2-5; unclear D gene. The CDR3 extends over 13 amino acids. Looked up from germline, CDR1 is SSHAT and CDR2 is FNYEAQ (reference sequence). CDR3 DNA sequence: TGTGCTAGCAGCTGGGCCTTCGGTGAGACCCAGTACTTC. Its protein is CASSWAFGETQYF.

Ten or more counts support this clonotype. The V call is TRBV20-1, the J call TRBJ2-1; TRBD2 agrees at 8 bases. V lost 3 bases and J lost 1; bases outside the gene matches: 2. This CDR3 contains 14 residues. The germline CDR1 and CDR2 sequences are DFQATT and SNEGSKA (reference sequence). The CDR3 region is CSASGRASYNEQFF. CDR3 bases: TGCAGTGCTAGCGGGAGGGCTTCCTACAATGAGCAGTTCTTC.

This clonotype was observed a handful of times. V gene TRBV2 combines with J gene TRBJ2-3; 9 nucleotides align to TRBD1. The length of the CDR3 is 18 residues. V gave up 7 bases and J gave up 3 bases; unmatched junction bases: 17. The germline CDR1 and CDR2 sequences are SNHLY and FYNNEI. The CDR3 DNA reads TGTGCCAGCAAAGTCATCCCGGACAGGGGAATTCGAACAGATACGCAGTATTTT. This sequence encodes CASKVIPDRGIRTDTQYF.

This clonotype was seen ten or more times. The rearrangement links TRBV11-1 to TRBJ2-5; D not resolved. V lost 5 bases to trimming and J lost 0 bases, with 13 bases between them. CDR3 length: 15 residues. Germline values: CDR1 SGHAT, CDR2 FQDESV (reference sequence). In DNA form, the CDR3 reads TGTGCCAGCAGCCCACAGACGAACTACCAAGAGACCCAGTACTTC. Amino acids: CASSPQTNYQETQYF.

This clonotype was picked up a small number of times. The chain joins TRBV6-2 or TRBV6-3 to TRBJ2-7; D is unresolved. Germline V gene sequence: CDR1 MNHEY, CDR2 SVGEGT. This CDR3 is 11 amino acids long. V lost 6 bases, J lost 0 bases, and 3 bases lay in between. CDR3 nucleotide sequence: TGTGCCAGCAGGAGCTCCTACGAGCAGTACTTC. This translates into CASRSSYEQYF.

Here the CDR3 reads CAIGTGISSYEQYF. The CDR3 DNA reads as TGTGCCATCGGGACGGGAATTAGCTCCTACGAGCAGTACTTC. The chain combines TRBV28 with TRBJ2-7; D might be TRBD1 or TRBD2, each matching 5 bases. The CDR3 length is 14 residues. Between the trimmed V and J ends, which lost 10 bases and 0 bases, there was a span of 16 bases. Germline V CDR1 and CDR2: MDHEN, SYDVKM. Looking up the rest from reference TRBV28 and TRBJ2-7 gives the full variable domain: DVKVTQSSRYLVKRTGEKVFLECVQDMDHENMFWYRQDPGLGLRLIYFSYDVKMKEKGDIPEGYSVSREKKERFSLILESASTNQTSMYLCAIGTGISSYEQYFGPGTRLTVT.

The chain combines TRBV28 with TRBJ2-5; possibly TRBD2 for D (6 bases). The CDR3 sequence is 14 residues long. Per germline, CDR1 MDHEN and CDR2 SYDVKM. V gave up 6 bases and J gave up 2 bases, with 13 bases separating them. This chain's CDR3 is CASRAGGVQETQYF. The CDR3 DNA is TGTGCCAGCAGGGCCGGGGGAGTACAAGAGACCCAGTACTTC.

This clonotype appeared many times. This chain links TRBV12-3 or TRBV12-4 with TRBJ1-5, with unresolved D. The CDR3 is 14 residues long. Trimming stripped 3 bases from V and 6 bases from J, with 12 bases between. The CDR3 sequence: CASSFKGIRQPQHF. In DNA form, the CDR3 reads TGTGCCAGCAGTTTTAAGGGAATTCGTCAGCCCCAGCATTTT.

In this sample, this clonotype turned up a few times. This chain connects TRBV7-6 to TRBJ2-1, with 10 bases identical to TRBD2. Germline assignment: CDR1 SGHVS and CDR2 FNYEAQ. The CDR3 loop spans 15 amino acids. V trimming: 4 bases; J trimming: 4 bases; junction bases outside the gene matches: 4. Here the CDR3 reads CASSSGLALYNEQFF. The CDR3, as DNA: TGTGCCAGCAGCTCGGGACTAGCGTTGTACAATGAGCAGTTCTTC.